Presented here are 21 T cell receptor beta chains from one specimen sequenced in a study of blood T cell repertoires in COVID-19. Assay used: immunoSEQ multiplex PCR; TCRdb lists only in-frame clones, some missing. The repertoire holds under 200,000 clones, with about 86% as singletons. The sample taken for sequencing was peripheral blood. Receptors were obtained from an older woman with COVID-19, enrolled during active disease.

The rearrangement uses TRBV5-5 and TRBJ1-4, with 7 positions matching TRBD1. The V segment lost 4 bases and the J segment 4 bases; nucleotides outside the gene matches: 4. The germline V gene has CDR1 SGHKS and CDR2 YYEKEE (reference sequence). CDR3 length: 14 amino acids. CDR3 loop: CASSPTGNNEKLFF. CDR3 DNA: TGTGCCAGCAGCCCGACAGGGAATAATGAAAAACTGTTTTTT.

V is TRBV16 and J is TRBJ1-5, with D perhaps TRBD1 (5 bases). This CDR3 has 15 residues. V lost 0 bases and J 7 bases, leaving 13 bases between the germline ends. Per the germline V gene, CDR1 is KGHSY and CDR2 is FQNENV. This CDR3 is CASSQSGGGWQPQHF. Written as DNA, the CDR3 is TGTGCCAGCAGCCAATCCGGGGGGGGATGGCAGCCCCAGCATTTT.

The genes are TRBV13 and TRBJ2-7; 10 bases align to TRBD1. Germline CDR1 and CDR2: PRHDT and FYEKMQ (reference sequence). The CDR3 covers 14 residues. Trimming took 6 bases from V and 4 from J; bases not matched to a gene: 6. The CDR3 DNA reads TGTGCCAGCAGTCCCGGGACAGGGGAATACGAGCAGTACTTC. This sequence encodes CASSPGTGEYEQYF. The full variable domain, in which reference TRBV13 and TRBJ2-7 provide the parts outside the CDR3, is AAGVIQSPRHLIKEKRETATLKCYPIPRHDTVYWYQQGPGQDPQFLISFYEKMQSDKGSIPDRFSAQQFSDYHSELNMSSLELGDSALYFCASSPGTGEYEQYFGPGTRLTVT.

The V and J genes are TRBV5-5 and TRBJ2-1; no firm D call. Germline-derived CDR1 and CDR2 are SGHKS and YYEKEE (reference sequence). This CDR3 has 13 residues. V lost 2 bases and J lost 2, with 5 bases in between. CDR3 residues: CASSLSTYNEQFF. The CDR3, as DNA: TGTGCCAGCAGCTTATCCACCTACAATGAGCAGTTCTTC.

The V gene is TRBV25-1, the J gene TRBJ1-6; TRBD1 aligns across 9 bases. CDR1 and CDR2 (germline): MGHDK, SYGVNS. CDR3 length: 16 residues. The junction had 7 bases not matched to a gene; V was cut back by 5 bases and J by 5 bases. The CDR3 loop is CASSILTGGDNSPLHF. CDR3 in DNA: TGTGCCAGCAGTATCCTGACAGGGGGGGATAATTCACCCCTCCACTTT. Full variable domain (missing parts from reference TRBV25-1 and TRBJ1-6): EADIYQTPRYLVIGTGKKITLECSQTMGHDKMYWYQQDPGMELHLIHYSYGVNSTEKGDLSSESTVSRIRTEHFPLTLESARPSHTSQYLCASSILTGGDNSPLHFGNGTRLTVT.

The chain employs TRBV18 and TRBJ1-5; perhaps TRBD1 as D (6 bases). CDR1 KGHSH and CDR2 LQKENI come from the germline V gene. The CDR3 runs 14 residues. V was shortened by 4 bases and J by 4 bases, with 11 bases between the two germline ends. The CDR3 DNA reads as TGTGCCAGCTCACTATCGGACAGAAATCAGCCCCAGCATTTT. This codes for CASSLSDRNQPQHF.

The chain combines TRBV27 with TRBJ2-3; D might be TRBD2 (7 bases). Trimming left V 5 bases short and J 2 bases short, with 17 bases between. CDR3 size: 16 residues. CDR1 and CDR2 from the germline V gene are MNHEY and SMNVEV (reference sequence). CDR3 DNA sequence: TGTGCCAGCAGTCCCTCCCGGGGGGCTAACACAGATACGCAGTATTTT. This gives the protein CASSPSRGANTDTQYF.

V gene TRBV5-1 combines with J gene TRBJ2-7, with 8 bases matching TRBD1. Germline assignment: CDR1 SGHRS and CDR2 YFSETQ. The CDR3 runs to 14 residues. The trim removed 5 bases at V and 5 bases at J, leaving 9 bases unmatched. CDR3 protein: CASSGQGALDEQYF. CDR3 in DNA: TGCGCCAGCAGTGGCCAGGGGGCGCTCGACGAGCAGTACTTC. Combining the CDR3 with reference TRBV5-1 and TRBJ2-7 gives the whole variable domain KAGVTQTPRYLIKTRGQQVTLSCSPISGHRSVSWYQQTPGQGLQFLFEYFSETQRNKGNFPGRFSGRQFSNSRSEMNVSTLELGDSALYLCASSGQGALDEQYFGPGTRLTVT.

The chain has TRBV7-9 and TRBJ2-1; 12 nucleotides agree with TRBD2. From germline, CDR1 is SEHNR and CDR2 FQNEAQ (reference sequence). This CDR3 spans 14 amino acids. V shed 1 base and J 10 bases; nucleotides not matched to a gene: 2. The DNA of the CDR3 is TGTGCCAGCAGCTTAGGGACTAGCGGGGAGGAGCAGTTCTTC. Amino acids: CASSLGTSGEEQFF.

This chain joins TRBV5-6 and TRBJ2-7, with 9 bases lining up with TRBD1. Losses at the gene ends were 1 base for V and 6 bases for J; bases not matched to a gene: 5. The germline gives CDR1 SGHDT, CDR2 YYEEEE. The CDR3 sequence is 14 residues long. The CDR3 sequence: CASSLQDRGLEQYF. The CDR3 region has the DNA TGTGCCAGCAGCTTGCAGGACAGGGGCCTCGAGCAGTACTTC.

This clone is a singleton in its sample. V is TRBV28 and J is TRBJ2-4, with 13 bases fitting TRBD2. There are 19 residues in the CDR3. Germline CDR1 is MDHEN and CDR2 is SYDVKM. V lost 6 bases and J lost 1; bases outside the gene matches: 12. CDR3 DNA: TGTGCCAGCAGACCACCGGGACTAGCGGGACTGACCGCCAAAAACATTCAGTACTTC. Translation gives CASRPPGLAGLTAKNIQYF.

This chain links TRBV5-1 with TRBJ2-4, with 7 bases that match TRBD1. The CDR3 is made up of 18 amino acids. CDR1 and CDR2 (germline): SGHRS, YFSETQ. Trimming took 0 bases from V and 8 from J; bases not matched to a gene: 17. In DNA form, the CDR3 reads TGCGCCAGCAGCTTGGCCGAGGGGGCCTTCCGAAAAGGGGACATTCAGTACTTC. Translating it yields CASSLAEGAFRKGDIQYF.

This clone was observed once. The rearrangement uses TRBV27 and TRBJ2-2; 8 nucleotides align to TRBD2. The CDR3 is made up of 14 amino acids. From germline, CDR1 is MNHEY and CDR2 SMNVEV (reference sequence). V lost 6 bases, J lost 1 base, and 1 base stayed unmatched. The CDR3 loop is CASRLAENTGELFF. CDR3 nucleotides: TGTGCCAGCAGACTAGCGGAGAACACCGGGGAGCTGTTTTTT.

The chain carries TRBV2 and TRBJ1-3; no reliable D call. The length of the CDR3 is 14 residues. Trimming pared 5 bases from V and 0 bases from J, leaving 8 bases between. Germline V gene sequence: CDR1 SNHLY, CDR2 FYNNEI. As DNA, the CDR3 is TGTGCCAGCAGTCAGTCCCCCTCTGGAAACACCATATATTTT. This gives the protein CASSQSPSGNTIYF. Using reference TRBV2 and TRBJ1-3 for the parts outside the CDR3, the full variable domain is EPEVTQTPSHQVTQMGQEVILRCVPISNHLYFYWYRQILGQKVEFLVSFYNNEISEKSEIFDDQFSVERPDGSNFTLKIRSTKLEDSAMYFCASSQSPSGNTIYFGEGSWLTVV.

The chain links TRBV6-2 or TRBV6-3 to TRBJ1-6, with D perhaps matching TRBD1 (5 bases). Germline CDR1 is MNHEY and CDR2 is SVGEGT. The CDR3 loop spans 15 amino acids. V dropped 6 bases and J dropped 6 bases, with 15 bases sitting between them. The CDR3 coding sequence is TGTGCCAGCAGACCTCGGGGGAAGACTAATTCACCCCTCCACTTT. Translation gives CASRPRGKTNSPLHF.

The CDR3 reads CASSPRRGTGGRIGYTF. The CDR3 region has the DNA TGTGCCAGTAGTCCCAGAAGGGGGACAGGGGGCCGGATTGGCTACACCTTC. The rearrangement links TRBV19 to TRBJ1-2; 12 nucleotides line up with TRBD1. J lost 7 bases, V lost 5 bases, and 14 bases had no gene match. Per germline, CDR1 LNHDA and CDR2 SQIVND (reference sequence). The CDR3 extends over 17 amino acids.

Only one count was recorded for this clone. V usage is TRBV5-4 and J usage is TRBJ2-1, with TRBD1 matching over 9 bases. The germline gives CDR1 SGHNT, CDR2 YYREEE (reference sequence). The CDR3 has 16 amino acids. With 0 bases clipped from V and 5 bases from J, the junction kept 6 bases outside the gene matches. This CDR3 reads CASSLGGTGNNNEQFF. The CDR3 coding sequence is TGTGCCAGCAGCTTGGGGGGGACAGGGAACAACAATGAGCAGTTCTTC.

The V call is TRBV29-1, the J call TRBJ1-1; 7 bases map to TRBD1. CDR1 and CDR2 from the germline V gene are SQVTM and ANQGSEA. The CDR3 is made up of 12 amino acids. Trimming at V came to 1 base and at J to 8 bases, leaving 4 bases not matched to a gene. In DNA form, the CDR3 reads TGCAGCGTTGAAGGAGTCAGGGGGGAAGCTTTCTTT. The encoded protein is CSVEGVRGEAFF.

The chain carries TRBV7-9 and TRBJ2-2, with D possibly matching TRBD2 (5 bases). V was pared by 3 bases and J by 4 bases, with 15 bases between. Germline-derived CDR1 and CDR2 are SEHNR and FQNEAQ (reference sequence). The length of the CDR3 is 16 residues. CDR3 amino acids: CASSFLLATTTGELFF. CDR3 DNA sequence: TGTGCCAGCAGCTTCTTGCTAGCCACAACCACCGGGGAGCTGTTTTTT.

The rearrangement uses TRBV7-2 and TRBJ1-4; 7 positions match TRBD1. Germline trimming cut 5 bases from V and 7 bases from J; bases unmatched to any gene: 7. The germline V gene has CDR1 SGHTA and CDR2 FQGNSA. The CDR3 is made up of 14 amino acids. CDR3 sequence: CASSPTGQGEKLFF. The DNA for the CDR3 is TGTGCCAGCAGCCCGACAGGGCAGGGTGAAAAACTGTTTTTT.

The V gene is TRBV5-6, the J gene TRBJ2-3, with 8 bases fitting TRBD2. V lost 4 bases and J lost 6; bases outside the gene matches: 16. This CDR3 has 17 residues. Germline V gene lookup returns CDR1 SGHDT and CDR2 YYEEEE. The CDR3 loop is CASSPPRGGREWDTQYF. The CDR3 bases are TGTGCCAGCAGCCCCCCTCGGGGGGGGCGAGAGTGGGATACGCAGTATTTT.